These 6 T cell receptor beta chains came from one sample sequenced in a study of T cell repertoires in cytomegalovirus infection (dated by TCRdb to about 2019). The data were produced on an Illumina HiSeq 1500. The public reads were run again by TCRdb, first through fastp at Q25 and then through MiXCR, and only productive beta chains were kept. CDR3 protein sequences are deduplicated, and each keeps its most common genes and DNA. Present in this sample are some 680,000 distinct CDR3 sequences, 35% of which were seen just once. The biggest ten clones account for 2.8% of the sample. The sample comprised PBMCs. These receptors were taken from a human donor in good health (CMV status not recorded). Some clones in this sample may be carry-over from other donors' samples.

The V gene is TRBV29-1, the J gene TRBJ2-7, with D possibly matching TRBD2 (5 bases). V was cut by 4 bases and J by 5 bases, with 15 bases left in between. The germline V gene encodes CDR1 SQVTM and CDR2 ANQGSEA. The CDR3 has 13 residues. As DNA, the CDR3 is TGCAGCGTTGTTTCGGGGATTGGGAACGAGCAGTACTTC. Protein: CSVVSGIGNEQYF.

This clonotype was found many times. V is TRBV7-4 and J is TRBJ2-5, with D possibly matching TRBD2 (5 bases). The germline V and J ends were trimmed by 4 bases and 5 bases, with 23 bases remaining between them. Germline-derived CDR1 and CDR2 are SGHVT and SQSDAQ. The CDR3 is 17 amino acids. The CDR3 loop reads CASSSYPPKGEMETQYF. DNA for the CDR3: TGTGCCAGCAGCTCCTACCCCCCGAAGGGAGAAATGGAGACCCAGTACTTC. Looking up the rest from reference TRBV7-4 and TRBJ2-5 gives the full variable domain: GAGVSQSPRYKVAKRGRDVALRCDSISGHVTLYWYRQTLGQGSEVLTYSQSDAQRDKSGRPSGRFSAERPERSVSTLKIQRTEQGDSAVYLCASSSYPPKGEMETQYFGPGTRLLVL.

A word on this clonotype: A much larger clone lies one base from this, so it may be a read error. J is TRBJ2-1 and V is TRBV28; 16 nucleotides align to TRBD2. The CDR3 covers 18 residues. The germline gives CDR1 MDHEN, CDR2 SYDVKM. The DNA of the CDR3 is TGTGCCAGCAGCGGGACTAGCGGGAGGGCTAGCTCCTCCAATGAGCAGTTCTTC. Its translation: CASSGTSGRASSSNEQFF.

This clonotype was found many times. V is TRBV7-2 and J is TRBJ1-6; the match to TRBD1 covers 10 bases. Trimming cost V 5 bases and J 9 bases; bases outside gene matches: 7. Germline loops: CDR1 SGHTA, CDR2 FQGNSA. CDR3 length equals 15 residues. CDR3 in DNA: TGTGCCAGCAGCGGCCCTCGGACAGGGGGTTCACCCCTCCACTTT. Encoded protein: CASSGPRTGGSPLHF.

This clonotype was observed a handful of times. The rearrangement uses TRBV2 and TRBJ2-1, with D hard to call. CDR1 SNHLY and CDR2 FYNNEI come from the germline V gene. The CDR3 covers 12 residues. V was trimmed by 8 bases and J by 4 bases, leaving 9 bases between them. CDR3 loop: CASGDLYNEQFF. In DNA, the CDR3 is TGTGCCAGCGGCGACCTGTACAATGAGCAGTTCTTC.

In its sample, this clonotype was seen a few times. The V gene is TRBV19, the J gene TRBJ2-5; 7 positions agree with TRBD1. Unmatched junction bases numbered 3, after V lost 5 bases and J lost 3 bases. Germline V gene lookup returns CDR1 LNHDA and CDR2 SQIVND (reference sequence). This CDR3 is 13 amino acids long. CDR3 residues: CASSSGQKETQYF. As DNA, the CDR3 is TGTGCCAGTAGTTCGGGACAGAAAGAGACCCAGTACTTC.